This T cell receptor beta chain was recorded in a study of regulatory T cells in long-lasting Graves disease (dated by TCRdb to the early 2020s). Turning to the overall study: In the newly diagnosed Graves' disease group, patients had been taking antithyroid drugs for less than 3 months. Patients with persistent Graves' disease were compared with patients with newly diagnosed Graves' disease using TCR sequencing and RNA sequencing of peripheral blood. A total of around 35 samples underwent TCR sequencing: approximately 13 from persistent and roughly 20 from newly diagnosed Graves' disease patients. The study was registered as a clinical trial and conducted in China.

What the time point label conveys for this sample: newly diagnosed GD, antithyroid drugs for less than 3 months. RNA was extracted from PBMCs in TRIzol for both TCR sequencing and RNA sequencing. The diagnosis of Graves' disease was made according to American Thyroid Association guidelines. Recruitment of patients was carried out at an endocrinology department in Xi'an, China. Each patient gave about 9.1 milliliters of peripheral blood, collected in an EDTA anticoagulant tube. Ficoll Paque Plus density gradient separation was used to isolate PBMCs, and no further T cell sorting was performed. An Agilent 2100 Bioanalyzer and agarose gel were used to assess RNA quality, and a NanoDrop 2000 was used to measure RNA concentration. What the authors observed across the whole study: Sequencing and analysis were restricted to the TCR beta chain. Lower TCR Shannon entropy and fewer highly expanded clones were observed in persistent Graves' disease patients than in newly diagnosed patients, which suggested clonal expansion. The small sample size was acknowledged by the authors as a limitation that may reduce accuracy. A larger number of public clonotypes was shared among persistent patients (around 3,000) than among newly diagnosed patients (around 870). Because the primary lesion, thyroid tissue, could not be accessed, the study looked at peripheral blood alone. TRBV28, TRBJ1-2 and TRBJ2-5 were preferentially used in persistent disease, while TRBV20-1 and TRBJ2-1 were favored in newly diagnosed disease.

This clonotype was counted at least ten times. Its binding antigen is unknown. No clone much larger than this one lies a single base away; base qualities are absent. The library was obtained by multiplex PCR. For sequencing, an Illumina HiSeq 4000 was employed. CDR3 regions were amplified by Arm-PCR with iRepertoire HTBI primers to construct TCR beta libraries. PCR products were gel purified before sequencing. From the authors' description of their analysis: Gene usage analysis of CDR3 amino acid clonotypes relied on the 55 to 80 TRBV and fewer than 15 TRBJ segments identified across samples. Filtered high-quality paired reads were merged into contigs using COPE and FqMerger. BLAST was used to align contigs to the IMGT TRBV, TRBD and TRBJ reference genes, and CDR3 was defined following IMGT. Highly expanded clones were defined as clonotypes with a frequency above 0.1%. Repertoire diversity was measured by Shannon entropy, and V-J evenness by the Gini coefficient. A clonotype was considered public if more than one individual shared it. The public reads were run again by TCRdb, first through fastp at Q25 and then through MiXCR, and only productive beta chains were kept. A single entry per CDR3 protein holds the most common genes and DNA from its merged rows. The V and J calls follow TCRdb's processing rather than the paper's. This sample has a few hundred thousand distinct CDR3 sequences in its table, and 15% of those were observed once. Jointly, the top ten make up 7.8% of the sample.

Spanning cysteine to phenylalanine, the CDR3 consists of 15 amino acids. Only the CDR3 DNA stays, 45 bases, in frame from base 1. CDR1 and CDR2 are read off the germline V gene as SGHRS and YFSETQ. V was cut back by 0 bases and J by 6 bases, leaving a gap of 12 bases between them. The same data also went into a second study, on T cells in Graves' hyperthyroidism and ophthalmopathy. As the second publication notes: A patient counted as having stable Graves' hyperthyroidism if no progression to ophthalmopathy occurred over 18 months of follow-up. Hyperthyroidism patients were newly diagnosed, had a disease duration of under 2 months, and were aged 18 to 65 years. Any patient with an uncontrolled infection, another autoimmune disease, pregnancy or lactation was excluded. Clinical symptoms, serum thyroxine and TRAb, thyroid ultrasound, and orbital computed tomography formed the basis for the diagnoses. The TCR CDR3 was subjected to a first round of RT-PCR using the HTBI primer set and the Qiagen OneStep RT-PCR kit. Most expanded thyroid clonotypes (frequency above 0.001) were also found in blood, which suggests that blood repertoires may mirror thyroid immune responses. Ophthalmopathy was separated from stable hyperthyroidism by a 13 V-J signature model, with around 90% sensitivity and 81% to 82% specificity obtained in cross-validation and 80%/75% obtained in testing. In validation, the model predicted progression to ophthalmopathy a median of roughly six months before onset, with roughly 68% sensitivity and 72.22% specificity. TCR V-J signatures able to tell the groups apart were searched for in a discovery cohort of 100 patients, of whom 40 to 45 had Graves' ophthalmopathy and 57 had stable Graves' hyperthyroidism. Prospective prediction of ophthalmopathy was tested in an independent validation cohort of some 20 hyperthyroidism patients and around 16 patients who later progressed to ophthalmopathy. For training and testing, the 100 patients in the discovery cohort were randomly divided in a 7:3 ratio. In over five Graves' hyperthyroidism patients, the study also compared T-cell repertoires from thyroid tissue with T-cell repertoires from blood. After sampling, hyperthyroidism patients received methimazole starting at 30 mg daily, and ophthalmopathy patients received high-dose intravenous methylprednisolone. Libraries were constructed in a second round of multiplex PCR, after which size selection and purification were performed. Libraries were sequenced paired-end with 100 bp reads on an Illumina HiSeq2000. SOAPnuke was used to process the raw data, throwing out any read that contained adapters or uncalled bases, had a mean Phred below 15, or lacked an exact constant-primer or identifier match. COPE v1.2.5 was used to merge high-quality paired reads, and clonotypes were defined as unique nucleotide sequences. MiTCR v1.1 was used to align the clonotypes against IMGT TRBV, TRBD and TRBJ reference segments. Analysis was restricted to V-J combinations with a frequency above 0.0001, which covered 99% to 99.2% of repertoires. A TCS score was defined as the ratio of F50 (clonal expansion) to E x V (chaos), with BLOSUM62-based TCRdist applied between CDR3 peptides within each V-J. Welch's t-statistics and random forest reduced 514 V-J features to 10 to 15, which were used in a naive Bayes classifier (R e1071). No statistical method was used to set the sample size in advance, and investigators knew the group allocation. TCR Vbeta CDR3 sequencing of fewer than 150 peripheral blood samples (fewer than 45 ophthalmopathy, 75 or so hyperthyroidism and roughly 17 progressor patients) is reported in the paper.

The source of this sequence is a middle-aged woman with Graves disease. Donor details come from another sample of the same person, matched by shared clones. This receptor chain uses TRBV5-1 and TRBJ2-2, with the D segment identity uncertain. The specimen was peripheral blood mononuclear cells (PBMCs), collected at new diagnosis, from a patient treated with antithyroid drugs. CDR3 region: CASSLVETAAGELFF. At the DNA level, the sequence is TGCGCCAGCAGCTTGGTCGAGACGGCAGCCGGGGAGCTGTTTTTT.